This entry lists 8 T cell receptor beta chains sequenced from one sample in a study of blood T cell repertoires in COVID-19. Generated by immunoSEQ multiplex PCR, the TCRdb table keeps only in-frame clones and is missing some. The sample carries 65,000 to 95,000 clones, about 68% recorded once. Material: peripheral blood. The receptor set was obtained from a man aged 45-65 years with active or convalescent COVID-19.

This chain connects TRBV3-1 (or the pseudogene TRBV3-2) to TRBJ2-3; TRBD2 aligns across 13 bases. The trim removed 1 base at V and 4 bases at J, leaving 8 bases unmatched. The CDR3 length is 18 residues. The germline V gene has CDR1 LGHDT and CDR2 YNNKEL (reference sequence). CDR3 residues: CASSQVTSGGANSDTQYF. DNA for the CDR3: TGTGCCAGCAGCCAAGTTACTAGCGGGGGGGCGAATTCAGATACGCAGTATTTT.

The chain employs TRBV7-2 and TRBJ2-1; the match to TRBD2 covers 8 bases. The length of the CDR3 is 16 residues. CDR1 SGHTA and CDR2 FQGNSA come from the germline V gene. The trim removed 5 bases at V and 2 bases at J, leaving 8 bases unmatched. The CDR3 DNA sequence: TGTGCCAGCAGCCTTGCCCTGCGGGGGGCCTACAATGAGCAGTTCTTC. This gives the protein CASSLALRGAYNEQFF.

The V call is TRBV7-9, the J call TRBJ2-1, with TRBD2 matching 10 bases. Per germline, CDR1 SEHNR and CDR2 FQNEAQ (reference sequence). The CDR3 runs to 19 residues. V lost 4 bases, J lost 3 bases, and 15 bases stayed unmatched. For the CDR3, the DNA is TGTGCCAGCAGCTGGGGGTTAGGTCTAGCGGGGGCCCGCTACAATGAGCAGTTCTTC. Its protein is CASSWGLGLAGARYNEQFF.

This clone was detected a few times. The V and J genes are TRBV10-1 and TRBJ1-5; D is uncertain. Germline CDR1 and CDR2: WNHNN and SYGVQD (reference sequence). V was trimmed by 4 bases and J by 0 bases, leaving 10 bases between them. This CDR3 is built from 15 residues. CDR3 DNA sequence: TGCGCCAGCAGTGGCCGCGGCCATAGCAATCAGCCCCAGCATTTT. Protein sequence: CASSGRGHSNQPQHF.

This chain joins TRBV20-1 and TRBJ1-2, with D uncertain. CDR1 and CDR2 from the germline V gene are DFQATT and SNEGSKA (reference sequence). The CDR3 runs to 13 residues. The V and J ends lost 3 bases and 0 bases respectively, with 8 bases between them. The CDR3 loop is CSASVTPNYGYTF. The CDR3 DNA sequence: TGCAGTGCTAGTGTGACACCTAACTATGGCTACACCTTC.

The chain recombines TRBV7-3 with TRBJ2-5, with 9 bases that match TRBD1. With V trimmed by 5 bases and J by 4 bases, 5 bases remained unmatched. CDR3 size: 14 residues. In germline, CDR1 is SGHTA, CDR2 FQGTGA. The CDR3 here is CASSTTGGRETQYF. DNA of the CDR3: TGTGCCAGCAGCACCACAGGGGGCCGAGAGACCCAGTACTTC.

The chain employs TRBV5-1 and TRBJ1-2; 9 bases fit TRBD1. V lost 4 bases, J lost 3 bases, and 4 bases stayed unmatched. CDR1 is SGHRS, CDR2 YFSETQ, per germline. This CDR3 is built from 14 residues. The CDR3: CASSHGTGYYGYTF. CDR3 sequence (DNA): TGCGCCAGCAGCCACGGGACAGGGTACTATGGCTACACCTTC.

This chain connects TRBV15 to TRBJ2-1, with TRBD1 as a possible D gene (6 bases). CDR3 length: 15 amino acids. Between the trimmed V and J ends, which lost 5 bases and 3 bases, there was a span of 14 bases. CDR1 and CDR2 from the germline V gene are LNHNV and YYDKDF (reference sequence). Written as DNA, the CDR3 is TGTGCCACCAGCTTCGCTACGGGACACTACAATGAGCAGTTCTTC. This gives the protein CATSFATGHYNEQFF.